This T cell receptor (beta chain) was retrieved from a study of patients and donors after allogeneic stem cell transplantation. In this sample, this clonotype turned up many times. MiXCR, applied by TCRdb to the RT-PCR reads, yields one record per CDR3 protein. In the table there are approximately 170,000 distinct CDR3 sequences, 20% to 25% of which are singletons. CDR3 length equals 13 residues. Germline loops: CDR1 SGHAT, CDR2 FQNNGV. V trimming: 4 bases; J trimming: 5 bases; junction bases outside the gene matches: 3. Sample: blood, either unsorted or a sorted T cell fraction (not recorded which). This receptor was identified in a human donor who was either an allogeneic HSCT recipient or a stem cell or donor lymphocyte infusion donor (not recorded which). It is not recorded whose cells these are; they may come from a transplant donor. This chain links TRBV11-2 with TRBJ1-2, with TRBD1 identical over 8 bases. Here the CDR3 DNA reads TGTGCCAGCAGCTCCGACAGGGGATATGGCTACACCTTC. This gives the protein CASSSDRGYGYTF.